This T cell receptor (beta chain) originates from a study of T-cell reconstitution after alpha-beta-depleted transplantation in children (dated by TCRdb to 2016 to 2018). Study-level background: T-cell immune reconstitution after TCRalphabeta/CD19-depleted allogeneic hematopoietic cell transplantation in children was quantitatively tracked in the study by means of TCR repertoire profiling.

V was cut back by 3 bases and J by 9 bases, leaving a gap of 17 bases between them. The CDR1 and CDR2 encoded by the germline V gene are MDHEN and SYDVKM. The CDR3 contains 15 residues, cysteine and phenylalanine counted. The DNA shown is the 45-base CDR3, in frame from base 1. Library creation used PCR. These reads were obtained on an Illumina HiSeq 2500. TCR library preparation used molecular barcoding, with unique molecular identifiers applied to normalize quantification of the TCRbeta repertoire. The raw public reads went through TCRdb reprocessing: fastp at Q25, MiXCR clone calling, in-frame beta chains kept. When rows share a CDR3 protein, they turn into one entry using the most common DNA and genes. The sample table holds 450,000 to 500,000 distinct CDR3 sequences, of which under 15% were seen once. The top ten clonotypes cover over 5.5% of the sample. This clonotype was recorded a few times. The target of this receptor is not known. Qualities for individual bases were not recorded, and no much larger clone is one base off.

The sequence was collected from a human donor who donated a stem cell graft to a child with combined immunodeficiency. The sequences come from PBMCs from the stem cell graft donor, collected from the stem cell graft. The V and J genes are TRBV28 and TRBJ2-2, with a tentative D call of TRBD1 or TRBD2, each matching 6 bases. The nucleotides are TGTGCCAGCAGTTTCGGGGGCCACGGTGGTCGGGAGCTGTTTTTT. The translation is CASSFGGHGGRELFF.